This T cell receptor (beta chain) was observed in a study of post-analysis software for immune sequencing data. The TCR beta cDNA libraries contained unique molecular identifiers. TCRdb itself ran the PCR reads through MiXCR, one entry per CDR3 protein. Of about 680,000 distinct CDR3 sequences in the sample, 55% to 70% are singletons; the top ten hold 11%. This clonotype was observed once. The antigen is undetermined. General study points: Under the F measure, samples that were prepared in one batch clustered strongly together.

This clonotype originated in a girl aged 2-10 years with multiple sclerosis. Material: blood.

CDR3 coding DNA: TGTGCCAGCAGCACCCAACTAGCGGGAGGGCGGGACATTCAGTACTTC. Translation gives CASSTQLAGGRDIQYF. The chain has TRBV7-9 and TRBJ2-7; TRBD2 matches at 13 bases. The J call is uncertain, as TRBJ2-4 better fits the DNA end. There are 16 residues in the CDR3. Looked up from germline, CDR1 is SEHNR and CDR2 is FQNEAQ (reference sequence).